These 18 T cell receptor beta chains came from one sample sequenced in a study of blood T cell repertoires in COVID-19. Clones were read by immunoSEQ multiplex PCR, and TCRdb kept only the in-frame ones, dropping some. The table has 300,000 to 500,000 clones, around 89% seen once. The sample taken for sequencing was PBMCs or T cells enriched from blood (not recorded which). The receptors were sampled from a woman aged 25 to 39 with acute COVID-19.

The chain couples TRBV3-1 (or the pseudogene TRBV3-2) to TRBJ2-4, with 7 bases matching TRBD2. The CDR3 totals 16 residues. Germline-derived CDR1 and CDR2 are LGHDT and YNNKEL (reference sequence). J was trimmed by 1 base and V by 1 base; bases with no gene match: 4. CDR3 amino acids: CASSQGSGGAKNIQYF. The CDR3 DNA is TGTGCCAGCAGCCAAGGGTCCGGGGGGGCCAAAAACATTCAGTACTTC.

J is TRBJ1-6 and V is TRBV6-5; the D gene is possibly TRBD1 (5 bases). Germline values: CDR1 MNHEY, CDR2 SVGAGI. The CDR3 covers 15 residues. V shed 6 bases and J shed 1 base, with 10 bases lying between them. The CDR3 loop is CASRPRVSYNSPLHF. DNA of the CDR3: TGTGCCAGCAGGCCCAGGGTGTCCTATAATTCACCCCTCCACTTT.

The genes are TRBV5-4 and TRBJ2-7, with TRBD2 matching 8 bases. Trimming took 3 bases from V and 6 from J; bases not matched to a gene: 14. CDR1 and CDR2 from the germline V gene are SGHNT and YYREEE (reference sequence). The CDR3 covers 16 residues. The DNA for the CDR3 is TGTGCCAGCAGCTCCAGGGCGGGGGGCACCTTTGTCGAGCAGTACTTC. Protein sequence: CASSSRAGGTFVEQYF.

The chain joins TRBV7-6 to TRBJ2-1; tentative D call: TRBD2 (6 bases). The CDR3 has 15 residues. The germline gives CDR1 SGHVS, CDR2 FNYEAQ. Deletions cut 0 bases from V and 2 bases from J, with 8 bases between. CDR3 protein: CASSLAAGTYNEQFF. The CDR3 DNA reads as TGTGCCAGCAGCTTAGCCGCGGGAACCTACAATGAGCAGTTCTTC.

This clone has only a few counts. The chain couples TRBV6-5 to TRBJ1-2, with no clear D. CDR1 and CDR2 from the germline V gene are MNHEY and SVGAGI. Deletions cut 5 bases from V and 4 bases from J, with 14 bases between. The CDR3 is 14 amino acids. The CDR3 region has the DNA TGTGCCAGCAGTCCCCGCGGAGGCGCCTATGGCTACACCTTC. Protein: CASSPRGGAYGYTF.

The chain has TRBV6-1 and TRBJ1-6; D possibly corresponds to TRBD1 (6 bases). This CDR3 has 15 residues. V dropped 3 bases and J dropped 6 bases, with 12 bases sitting between them. Germline-derived CDR1 and CDR2 are MNHNS and SASEGT. The CDR3 protein is CASSDQGRGNSPLHF. In DNA, the CDR3 is TGTGCCAGCAGTGATCAGGGGAGAGGTAATTCACCCCTCCACTTT.

V is TRBV2 and J is TRBJ1-4; D uncertain. Deletions cut 10 bases from V and 0 bases from J, with 12 bases between. The CDR3 totals 14 residues. Germline CDR1 reads SNHLY; CDR2 reads FYNNEI. The CDR3 is CATGTGATNEKLFF. DNA for the CDR3: TGTGCCACTGGCACGGGTGCAACTAATGAAAAACTGTTTTTT.

The gene calls are TRBV5-4 and TRBJ2-7; 10 nucleotides line up with TRBD2. Per the germline V gene, CDR1 is SGHNT and CDR2 is YYREEE (reference sequence). The CDR3 runs to 15 residues. V shed 0 bases and J 5 bases; nucleotides not matched to a gene: 5. DNA of the CDR3: TGTGCCAGCAGCTTGGGGCTAGCGGGGGCCAACGAGCAGTACTTC. Its translation is CASSLGLAGANEQYF.

This rearrangement joins TRBV7-8 to TRBJ1-6; 8 bases match TRBD1. CDR1 is SGHVS, CDR2 FQNEAQ, per germline. The CDR3 runs 16 residues. V trimming: 0 bases; J trimming: 7 bases; junction bases outside the gene matches: 5. The chain's CDR3 is CASSLAAGGWNSPLHF. CDR3 in DNA: TGTGCCAGCAGCTTAGCGGCAGGGGGCTGGAATTCACCCCTCCACTTT.

The genes are TRBV19 and TRBJ1-4, with D tentatively TRBD1 (5 bases). The germline V gene has CDR1 LNHDA and CDR2 SQIVND (reference sequence). Trimming shortened V by 5 bases and J by 5 bases, and 15 bases separated the two germline ends. This CDR3 has 15 residues. The CDR3 loop reads CASSDWGLLNEKLFF. CDR3 in DNA: TGTGCCAGTAGTGACTGGGGACTCCTGAATGAAAAACTGTTTTTT.

The rearrangement joins TRBV7-9 to TRBJ2-7; 10 positions agree with TRBD1. The V and J ends lost 2 bases and 6 bases, in that order; junction bases with no gene match: 7. Per germline, CDR1 SEHNR and CDR2 FQNEAQ (reference sequence). There are 15 residues in the CDR3. The CDR3 spells CASSLTGTGVLEQYF. CDR3 coding DNA: TGTGCCAGCAGCTTAACCGGGACAGGGGTACTCGAGCAGTACTTC.

V is TRBV29-1 and J is TRBJ1-3, with 9 positions matching TRBD1. V trimming: 6 bases; J trimming: 2 bases; junction bases outside the gene matches: 5. Germline assignment: CDR1 SQVTM and CDR2 ANQGSEA. The CDR3 totals 14 residues. The CDR3 region is CSVQTGGTGNTIYF. CDR3 coding DNA: TGCAGCGTCCAGACAGGGGGAACTGGAAACACCATATATTTT.

This chain links TRBV6-2 or TRBV6-3 with TRBJ2-1; 11 bases are shared with TRBD2. CDR3 length: 15 residues. The V gene's germline CDR1 is MNHEY and CDR2 SVGEGT. V lost 2 bases, J lost 9 bases, and 6 bases stayed unmatched. DNA of the CDR3: TGTGCCAGCAGTTACGATAGCGGGGGGGCGGGTGAGCAGTTCTTC. Residues: CASSYDSGGAGEQFF.

The V and J genes are TRBV3-1 (or the pseudogene TRBV3-2) and TRBJ1-6, with 11 bases lining up with TRBD1. The J segment lost 10 bases and the V segment lost 4 bases, leaving 12 bases of the junction unmatched. The CDR3 totals 17 residues. The germline V gene has CDR1 LGHDT and CDR2 YNNKEL (reference sequence). The chain's CDR3 is CASSPNIRDRGNSPLHF. The CDR3 DNA is TGTGCCAGCAGCCCCAATATCCGGGACAGGGGGAACTCACCCCTCCACTTT.

V is TRBV9 and J is TRBJ2-1, with TRBD2 matching 10 bases. Germline loops: CDR1 SGDLS, CDR2 YYNGEE. Unmatched junction bases numbered 5, after V lost 3 bases and J lost 5 bases. This CDR3 contains 15 residues. The CDR3 protein is CASSGSGGPDNEQFF. CDR3 bases: TGTGCCAGCAGCGGTAGCGGGGGGCCTGACAATGAGCAGTTCTTC.

The chain has TRBV5-8 and TRBJ2-1, with D tentatively TRBD2 (6 bases). This CDR3 spans 16 amino acids. Germline lookup yields CDR1 SGHTS and CDR2 YDEGEE. V was pared by 4 bases and J by 3 bases, with 17 bases between. DNA of the CDR3: TGTGCCAGCAGCCAGTCCGGCGGGGCACGCTACAATGAGCAGTTCTTC. Protein sequence: CASSQSGGARYNEQFF.

V usage is TRBV11-2 and J usage is TRBJ1-4; a weak D match, TRBD1 (5 bases). V lost 1 base and J 2 bases, leaving 14 bases between the germline ends. The CDR3 loop spans 17 amino acids. From germline, CDR1 is SGHAT and CDR2 FQNNGV. CDR3 nucleotides: TGTGCCAGCAGCTTAGTTCCAGGGAAGAGTACTAATGAAAAACTGTTTTTT. It is translated as CASSLVPGKSTNEKLFF.

V usage is TRBV5-1 and J usage is TRBJ1-1; 8 nucleotides agree with TRBD1. From germline, CDR1 is SGHRS and CDR2 YFSETQ. Trimming cost V 3 bases and J 0 bases; bases outside gene matches: 7. The CDR3 sequence is 16 residues long. The DNA of the CDR3 is TGCGCCAGCAGCTCTGGACAGGGCAACATGAACACTGAAGCTTTCTTT. It encodes CASSSGQGNMNTEAFF.